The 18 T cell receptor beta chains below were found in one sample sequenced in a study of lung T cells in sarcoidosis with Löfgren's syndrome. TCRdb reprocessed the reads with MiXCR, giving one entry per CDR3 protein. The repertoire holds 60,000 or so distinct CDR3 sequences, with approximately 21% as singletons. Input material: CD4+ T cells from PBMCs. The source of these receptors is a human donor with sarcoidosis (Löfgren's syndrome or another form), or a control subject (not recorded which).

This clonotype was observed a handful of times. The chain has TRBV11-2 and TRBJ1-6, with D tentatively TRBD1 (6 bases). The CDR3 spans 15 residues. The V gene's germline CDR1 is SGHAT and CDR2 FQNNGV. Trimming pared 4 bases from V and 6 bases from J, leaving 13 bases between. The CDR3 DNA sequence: TGTGCCAGCAGCTCGGACAGACTTAGTAATTCACCCCTCCACTTT. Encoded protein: CASSSDRLSNSPLHF. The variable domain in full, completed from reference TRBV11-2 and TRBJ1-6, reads EAGVAQSPRYKIIEKRQSVAFWCNPISGHATLYWYQQILGQGPKLLIQFQNNGVVDDSQLPKDRFSAERLKGVDSTLKIQPAKLEDSAVYLCASSSDRLSNSPLHFGNGTRLTVT.

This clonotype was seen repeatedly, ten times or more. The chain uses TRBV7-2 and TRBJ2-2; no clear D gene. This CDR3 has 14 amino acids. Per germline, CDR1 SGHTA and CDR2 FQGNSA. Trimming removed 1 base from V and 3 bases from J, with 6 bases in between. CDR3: CASSLVLDTGELFF. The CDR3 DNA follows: TGTGCCAGCAGCTTAGTCCTGGACACCGGGGAGCTGTTTTTT.

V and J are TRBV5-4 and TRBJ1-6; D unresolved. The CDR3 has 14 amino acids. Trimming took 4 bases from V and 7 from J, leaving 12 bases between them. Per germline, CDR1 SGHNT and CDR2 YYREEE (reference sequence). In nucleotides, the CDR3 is TGTGCCAGCAGCCTGGGCACAGAAAATTCACCCCTCCACTTT. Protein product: CASSLGTENSPLHF.

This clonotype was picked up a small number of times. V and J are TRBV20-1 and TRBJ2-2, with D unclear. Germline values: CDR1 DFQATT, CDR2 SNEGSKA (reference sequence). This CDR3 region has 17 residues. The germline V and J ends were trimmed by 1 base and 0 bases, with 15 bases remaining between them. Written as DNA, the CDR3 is TGCAGTGCTAGAGCTTTACTCCGCGAGCCGAACACCGGGGAGCTGTTTTTT. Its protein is CSARALLREPNTGELFF.

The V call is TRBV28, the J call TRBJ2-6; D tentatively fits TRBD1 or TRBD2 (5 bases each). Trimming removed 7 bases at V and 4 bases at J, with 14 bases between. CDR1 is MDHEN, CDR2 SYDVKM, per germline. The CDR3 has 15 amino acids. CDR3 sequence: CASTGASSGANVLTF. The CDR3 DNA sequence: TGTGCCAGCACCGGGGCCTCGAGCGGGGCCAACGTCCTGACTTTC. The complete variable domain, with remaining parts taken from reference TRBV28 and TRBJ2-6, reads DVKVTQSSRYLVKRTGEKVFLECVQDMDHENMFWYRQDPGLGLRLIYFSYDVKMKEKGDIPEGYSVSREKKERFSLILESASTNQTSMYLCASTGASSGANVLTFGAGSRLTVL.

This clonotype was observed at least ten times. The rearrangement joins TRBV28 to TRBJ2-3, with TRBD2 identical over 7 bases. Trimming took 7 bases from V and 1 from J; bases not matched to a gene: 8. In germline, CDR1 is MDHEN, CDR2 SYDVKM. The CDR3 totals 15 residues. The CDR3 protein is CASNLWGRGTDTQYF. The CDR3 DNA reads TGTGCCAGCAACTTATGGGGGAGGGGCACAGATACGCAGTATTTT.

For the CDR3, the DNA is TGTGCCAGTAGTCAGACTAGCGGGCCCTACAATGAGCAGTTCTTC. Encoded protein: CASSQTSGPYNEQFF. V is TRBV19 and J is TRBJ2-1; 10 bases fit TRBD2. The ends lost 5 bases at V and 2 bases at J; junction bases unmatched: 3. This CDR3 has 15 amino acids. The germline V gene encodes CDR1 LNHDA and CDR2 SQIVND (reference sequence). Supplemented by reference TRBV19 and TRBJ2-1, the full variable domain reads DGGITQSPKYLFRKEGQNVTLSCEQNLNHDAMYWYRQDPGQGLRLIYYSQIVNDFQKGDIAEGYSVSREKKESFPLTVTSAQKNPTAFYLCASSQTSGPYNEQFFGPGTRLTVL.

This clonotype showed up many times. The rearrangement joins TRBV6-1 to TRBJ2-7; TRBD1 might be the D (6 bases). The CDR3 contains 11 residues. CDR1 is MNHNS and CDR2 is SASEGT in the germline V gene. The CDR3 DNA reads TGTGCGGTGGGACAAACCTACGAGCAGTACTTC. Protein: CAVGQTYEQYF.

CDR3 sequence reads: CSVALQNVDTQYF. The CDR3, as DNA: TGCAGCGTTGCACTCCAAAACGTAGATACGCAGTATTTT. This chain connects TRBV29-1 to TRBJ2-3; D unresolved. Germline V CDR1 and CDR2: SQVTM, ANQGSEA. This CDR3 contains 13 residues. The V end lost 4 bases, the J end lost 5 bases, and 13 bases lay between the germline ends.

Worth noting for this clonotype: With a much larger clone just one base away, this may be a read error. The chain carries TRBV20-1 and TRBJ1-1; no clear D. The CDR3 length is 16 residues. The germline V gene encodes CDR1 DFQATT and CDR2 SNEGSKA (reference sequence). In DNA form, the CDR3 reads TGCAGTACTAGAGCGTTTCAAGGGTTCATGAACACTGAAGCTTTCTTT. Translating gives CSTRAFQGFMNTEAFF.

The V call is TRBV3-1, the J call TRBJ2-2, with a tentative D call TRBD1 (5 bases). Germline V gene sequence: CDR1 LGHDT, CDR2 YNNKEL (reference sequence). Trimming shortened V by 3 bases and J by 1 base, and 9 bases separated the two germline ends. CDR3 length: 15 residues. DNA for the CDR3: TGTGCCAGCAGCCAGGGTCAGGGGAACACCGGGGAGCTGTTTTTT. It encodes CASSQGQGNTGELFF. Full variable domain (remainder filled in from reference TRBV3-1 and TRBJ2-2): DTAVSQTPKYLVTQMGNDKSIKCEQNLGHDTMYWYKQDSKKFLKIMFSYNNKELIINETVPNRFSPKSPDKAHLNLHINSLELGDSAVYFCASSQGQGNTGELFFGEGSRLTVL.

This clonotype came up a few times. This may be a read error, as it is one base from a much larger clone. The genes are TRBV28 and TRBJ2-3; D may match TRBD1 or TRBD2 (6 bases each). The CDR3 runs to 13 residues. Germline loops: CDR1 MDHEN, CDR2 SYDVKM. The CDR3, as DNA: TGTGCCGGCAGGGGAGGCGGCGAAGATACGCAGTATTTT. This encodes CAGRGGGEDTQYF.

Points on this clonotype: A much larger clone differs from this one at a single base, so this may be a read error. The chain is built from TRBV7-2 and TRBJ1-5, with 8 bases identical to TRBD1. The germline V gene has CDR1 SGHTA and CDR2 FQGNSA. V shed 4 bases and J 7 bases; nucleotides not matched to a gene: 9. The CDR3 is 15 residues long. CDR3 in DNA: TGTGCCAGCAGCTCAGTCCAGGGGGCGGGACAGCCCCAGCATTTT. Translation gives CASSSVQGAGQPQHF. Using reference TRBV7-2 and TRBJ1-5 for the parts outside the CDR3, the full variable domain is GAGVSQSPSNKVTEKGKDVELRCDPISGHTALYWYRQSLGQGLEFLIYFQGNSAPDKSGLPSDRFSAERTGGSVSTLTIQRTQQEDSAVYLCASSSVQGAGQPQHFGDGTRLSIL.

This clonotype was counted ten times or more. CDR3 amino acids: CASSSTSGGRLQPQHF. CDR3 nucleotide sequence: TGTGCCAGCAGTTCGACCTCGGGGGGGCGTCTTCAGCCCCAGCATTTT. The V call is TRBV27, the J call TRBJ1-5; D may be TRBD1 (6 bases). The CDR3 length is 16 residues. With 4 bases removed from V and 6 bases from J, the gap between germline ends came to 19 bases. Germline V gene data show CDR1 as MNHEY and CDR2 as SMNVEV (reference sequence).

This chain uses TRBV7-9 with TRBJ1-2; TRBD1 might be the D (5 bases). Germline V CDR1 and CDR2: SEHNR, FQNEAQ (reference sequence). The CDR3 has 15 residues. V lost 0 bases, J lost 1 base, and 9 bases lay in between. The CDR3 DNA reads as TGTGCCAGCAGCTTAGCTGGGGGTGTTAACTATGGCTACACCTTC. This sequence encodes CASSLAGGVNYGYTF. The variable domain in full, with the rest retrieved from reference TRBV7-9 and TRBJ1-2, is DTGVSQNPRHKITKRGQNVTFRCDPISEHNRLYWYRQTLGQGPEFLTYFQNEAQLEKSRLLSDRFSAERPKGSFSTLEIQRTEQGDSAMYLCASSLAGGVNYGYTFGSGTRLTVV.

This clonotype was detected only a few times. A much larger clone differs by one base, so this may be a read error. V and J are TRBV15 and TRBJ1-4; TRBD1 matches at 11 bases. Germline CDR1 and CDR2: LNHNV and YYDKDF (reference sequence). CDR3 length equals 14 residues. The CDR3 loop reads CASSRDWTGGISEF. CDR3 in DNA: TGTGCCTCCAGCAGAGATTGGACAGGGGGCATTTCGGAATTT.

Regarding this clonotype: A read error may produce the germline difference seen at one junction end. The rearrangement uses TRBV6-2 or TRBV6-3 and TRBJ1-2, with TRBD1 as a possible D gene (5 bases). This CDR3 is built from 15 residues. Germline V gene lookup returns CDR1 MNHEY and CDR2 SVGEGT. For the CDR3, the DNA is TGTGCCGGCAGCTTCGATCGGGGCGTTAACTATGGCTACACCTTC. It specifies CAGSFDRGVNYGYTF.

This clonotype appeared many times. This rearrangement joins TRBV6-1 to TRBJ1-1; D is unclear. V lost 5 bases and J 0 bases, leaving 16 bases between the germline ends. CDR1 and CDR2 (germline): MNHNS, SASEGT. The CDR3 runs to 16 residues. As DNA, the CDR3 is TGTGCCAGCAGTCCAGCATTCGGTAGACTGAACACTGAAGCTTTCTTT. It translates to CASSPAFGRLNTEAFF.